The 14 T cell receptor beta chains below come from one sample, sequenced in a study of T-cell reconstitution after alpha-beta-depleted transplantation in children. Researchers prepared the TCRbeta library using unique molecular identifiers, the study reports. TCRdb analysed the PCR reads with MiXCR anew, one entry per CDR3 protein. There are under 400,000 distinct CDR3 sequences in the sample; around 25% occur only once, and approximately 11% lies in the top ten. The material was PBMCs, mostly from graft donor cells, obtained 180 days after TCRalphabeta/CD19-depleted stem cell transplant. The source is a male patient between 5 and 17 years old who had a stem cell transplant for acute lymphoblastic leukemia, so the T cells may come from the graft donor.

This chain uses TRBV11-2 with TRBJ2-5; D is undetermined. Germline V gene lookup returns CDR1 SGHAT and CDR2 FQNNGV. The CDR3 contains 13 residues. V was pared by 4 bases and J by 3 bases, with 9 bases between. The CDR3 DNA follows: TGTGCCAGCAGCTCGGACGGTGAAGAGACCCAGTACTTC. It is translated as CASSSDGEETQYF.

The sample holds a few counts of this clonotype. The gene calls are TRBV20-1 and TRBJ1-1; D gene ambiguous. This CDR3 has 11 residues. Trimming shortened V by 1 base and J by 7 bases, and 7 bases separated the two germline ends. CDR1 is DFQATT and CDR2 is SNEGSKA in the germline V gene (reference sequence). CDR3 protein: CSARVYGEAFF. CDR3 coding DNA: TGCAGTGCTAGAGTGTATGGTGAAGCTTTCTTT.

The chain joins TRBV24-1 to TRBJ2-3; the D is unclear. The V end was cut by 0 bases, the J end by 1 base, with 7 bases between. This CDR3 contains 15 residues. CDR1 and CDR2 from the germline V gene are KGHDR and SFDVKD. Here the CDR3 reads CATSDLELGTDTQYF. The DNA of the CDR3 is TGTGCCACCAGTGATTTGGAACTCGGCACAGATACGCAGTATTTT.

This chain joins TRBV19 and TRBJ2-5, with no clear D. Trimming took 1 base from V and 1 from J, leaving 10 bases between them. The CDR3 has 15 residues. Per germline, CDR1 LNHDA and CDR2 SQIVND (reference sequence). Written as DNA, the CDR3 is TGTGCCAGTAGTATAGTAACCGGCTTCCAAGAGACCCAGTACTTC. Protein sequence: CASSIVTGFQETQYF.

This clonotype came up a few times. V is TRBV12-5 and J is TRBJ2-3; 8 nucleotides match TRBD2. V trimming: 4 bases; J trimming: 6 bases; junction bases outside the gene matches: 6. CDR3 length: 14 amino acids. Germline-derived CDR1 and CDR2 are LGHNT and FRNRAP. The CDR3 spells CASGSGLVPDTQYF. The CDR3, as DNA: TGTGCTAGTGGTTCGGGACTAGTCCCCGATACGCAGTATTTT.

The V call is TRBV4-1, the J call TRBJ2-5; 12 positions agree with TRBD2. V lost 0 bases, J lost 5 bases, and 4 bases stayed unmatched. Germline V gives CDR1 MGHRA, CDR2 YSYEKL. There are 16 residues in the CDR3. The CDR3 sequence is CASSQEAGLAGETQYF. For the CDR3, the DNA is TGCGCCAGCAGCCAAGAAGCGGGACTAGCGGGCGAGACCCAGTACTTC.

The chain joins TRBV5-1 to TRBJ2-5, with TRBD2 matching over 16 bases. The CDR3 has 17 residues. The germline CDR1 and CDR2 sequences are SGHRS and YFSETQ. Trimming at V came to 1 base and at J to 5 bases, leaving 5 bases not matched to a gene. The chain's CDR3 is CASSLLPGLAGGETQYF. The DNA for the CDR3 is TGCGCCAGCAGCTTGTTACCGGGACTAGCGGGAGGGGAGACCCAGTACTTC.

The genes are TRBV20-1 and TRBJ1-5; D is ambiguous. The ends were cut back, 5 bases at V and 2 bases at J, with 19 bases in the middle. This CDR3 has 16 amino acids. Germline loops: CDR1 DFQATT, CDR2 SNEGSKA (reference sequence). The CDR3 reads CSAHPKGTAGNQPQHF. CDR3 DNA: TGCAGTGCTCACCCTAAGGGAACGGCCGGCAATCAGCCCCAGCATTTT.

This clonotype was picked up a small number of times. CDR3 in amino acids: CSARSVAKNIQYF. The CDR3 nucleotides are TGCAGTGCTAGGAGTGTAGCCAAAAACATTCAGTACTTC. The V and J genes are TRBV20-1 and TRBJ2-4; D is uncertain. CDR3 length: 13 amino acids. V was pared by 3 bases and J by 0 bases, with 6 bases between. Germline-derived CDR1 and CDR2 are DFQATT and SNEGSKA (reference sequence).

The chain couples TRBV27 to TRBJ2-5, with D possibly matching TRBD1 (6 bases). The CDR3 is 20 amino acids. CDR1 MNHEY and CDR2 SMNVEV come from the germline V gene (reference sequence). Trimming took off 4 bases at V and 2 bases at J, with 29 bases between the two ends. The CDR3 coding sequence is TGTGCCAGCAGTTCCCCAGCCAGGGGCAGTGTGGTCGGGTCACAAGAGACCCAGTACTTC. Residues: CASSSPARGSVVGSQETQYF.

This sequence joins TRBV24-1 and TRBJ2-7; 7 bases fit TRBD2. The CDR3 is 13 amino acids. V gave up 4 bases and J gave up 6 bases; unmatched junction bases: 5. CDR1 and CDR2 from the germline V gene are KGHDR and SFDVKD. The CDR3 protein is CATSDAPGGEQYF. CDR3 DNA: TGTGCCACCAGTGACGCCCCGGGGGGCGAGCAGTACTTC.

V is TRBV12-3 or TRBV12-4 and J is TRBJ2-1, with TRBD2 identical over 9 bases. The ends lost 3 bases at V and 5 bases at J; junction bases unmatched: 8. CDR3 length: 16 residues. The CDR3 protein is CASSLWLAGPDNEQFF. The DNA of the CDR3 is TGTGCCAGCAGTTTGTGGCTAGCGGGACCCGACAATGAGCAGTTCTTC.

J is TRBJ1-5 and V is TRBV4-2, with TRBD1 identical over 8 bases. Trimming removed 1 base from V and 6 bases from J; junction bases left unmatched: 8. Per the germline V gene, CDR1 is LGHNA and CDR2 is YNFKEQ. The CDR3 covers 16 residues. The CDR3 DNA reads as TGTGCCAGCAGCCAAGTCGGGGCACAGGGGGGTCAGCCCCAGCATTTT. It yields the protein CASSQVGAQGGQPQHF.

V is TRBV10-2 and J is TRBJ1-3; 8 nucleotides line up with TRBD1. The V gene's germline CDR1 is WSHSY and CDR2 SAAADI. J was trimmed by 0 bases and V by 5 bases; bases with no gene match: 9. There are 17 residues in the CDR3. This CDR3 is CASSLNDRGYSGNTIYF. As DNA, the CDR3 is TGCGCCAGCAGTCTGAACGACAGGGGATACTCTGGAAACACCATATATTTT.